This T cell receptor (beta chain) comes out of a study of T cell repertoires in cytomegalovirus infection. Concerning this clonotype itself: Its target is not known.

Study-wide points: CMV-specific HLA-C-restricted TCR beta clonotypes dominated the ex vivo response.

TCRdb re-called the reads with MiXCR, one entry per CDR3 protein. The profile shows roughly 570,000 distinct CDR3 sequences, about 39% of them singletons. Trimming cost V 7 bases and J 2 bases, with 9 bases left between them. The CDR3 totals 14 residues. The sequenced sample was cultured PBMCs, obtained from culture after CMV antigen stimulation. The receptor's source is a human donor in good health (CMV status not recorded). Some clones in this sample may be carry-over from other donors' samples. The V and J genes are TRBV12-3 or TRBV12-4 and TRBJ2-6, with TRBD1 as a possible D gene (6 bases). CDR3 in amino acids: CASIRGAGANVLTF. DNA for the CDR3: TGTGCCAGCATCAGGGGTGCTGGGGCCAACGTCCTGACTTTC.